The text below deals with one T cell receptor (beta chain). Its antigen remains unidentified. The sample is drawn from a study of CD8 T cells in ankylosing spondylitis. With molecular barcodes, quantitative 5'-RACE was used to make the TCR beta libraries. TCRdb fed the 5' RACE reads into MiXCR, producing one record per CDR3 protein. The table lists approximately 210,000 distinct CDR3 sequences, 9.5% to 15% of them singletons. Whole-study results and caveats: Disease-linked clones, CD8+, were relatively rare in peripheral blood. Ankylosing spondylitis blood appeared to be characterized by a TCR beta motif of roughly eight highly homologous variants.

The receptor was isolated from a male donor with ankylosing spondylitis or in good health (not recorded which). Sequenced sample: blood, either unsorted or a sorted T cell fraction (not recorded which).

The CDR3 loop is CASSSMDRAYGYTF. The CDR3 nucleotides are TGTGCCAGCAGCTCTATGGACCGAGCCTATGGCTACACCTTC. This chain connects TRBV11-2 to TRBJ1-2; D gene ambiguous. The CDR3 loop spans 14 amino acids. The V end was cut by 4 bases, the J end by 4 bases, with 13 bases between. CDR1 is SGHAT, CDR2 FQNNGV, per germline.